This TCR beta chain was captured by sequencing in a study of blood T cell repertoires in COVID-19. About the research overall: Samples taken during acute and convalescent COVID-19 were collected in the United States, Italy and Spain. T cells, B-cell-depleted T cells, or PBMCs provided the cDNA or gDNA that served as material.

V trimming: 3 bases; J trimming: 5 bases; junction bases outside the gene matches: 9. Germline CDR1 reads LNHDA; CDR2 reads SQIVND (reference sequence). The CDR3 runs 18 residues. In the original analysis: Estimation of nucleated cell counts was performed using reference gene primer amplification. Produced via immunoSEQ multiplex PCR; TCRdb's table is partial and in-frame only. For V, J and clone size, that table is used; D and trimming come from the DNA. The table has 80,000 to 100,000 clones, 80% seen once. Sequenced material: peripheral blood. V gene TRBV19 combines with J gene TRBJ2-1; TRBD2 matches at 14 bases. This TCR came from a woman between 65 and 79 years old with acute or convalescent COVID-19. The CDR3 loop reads CASSITGTSGSLNNEQFF. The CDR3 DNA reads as TGTGCCAGTAGTATCACCGGGACTAGCGGGAGTCTGAACAATGAGCAGTTCTTC.